These T cell receptor beta chains were read from a single sample in a study of early T cells in non-severe SARS-CoV-2 infection. Using its own MiXCR run on the 5' RACE reads, TCRdb lists one record per CDR3 protein. Seen here are around 77,000 distinct CDR3 sequences, roughly 9.1% observed once, and the top ten hold 6.5% to 8.5%. The specimen was whole blood, collected at baseline. The receptors were gathered from an adult who was a healthcare worker with PCR-confirmed SARS-CoV-2 infection or an uninfected control (not recorded which). Each CDR3 is given with its conserved first and last residue. Each record gives: V gene, J gene, D gene, clone size, CDR3 DNA, CDR3 protein. D genes are given only for firm matches. Only some rows state a clone size, as once, few, many or a class for expanded clones.

v_call: TRBV18; j_call: TRBJ1-3; d_call: -; clone_size: few; cdr3_nt: TGTGCCAGCTCACAAACGGACGGAAACACCATATATTTT; cdr3_aa: CASSQTDGNTIYF
v_call: TRBV2; j_call: TRBJ1-5; d_call: -; clone_size: -; cdr3_nt: TGTGCCAGCAGGAGAGCGGTTCTCAATCAGCCCCAGCATTTT; cdr3_aa: CASRRAVLNQPQHF
v_call: TRBV7-9; j_call: TRBJ2-1; d_call: TRBD2; clone_size: few; cdr3_nt: TGTGCCAGCAGCTTAGTGGCGGGGGGGAGTGAGCAGTTCTTC; cdr3_aa: CASSLVAGGSEQFF
v_call: TRBV3-1; j_call: TRBJ1-1; d_call: -; clone_size: many; cdr3_nt: TGTGCCAGCAGCCACTCAAGCACGGGCACTGAAGCTTTCTTT; cdr3_aa: CASSHSSTGTEAFF
v_call: TRBV7-3; j_call: TRBJ2-2; d_call: -; clone_size: few; cdr3_nt: TGTGCCAGCAGGAGAACCCCCCAGAGGAACACCGGGGAGCTGTTTTTT; cdr3_aa: CASRRTPQRNTGELFF
v_call: TRBV11-2; j_call: TRBJ2-3; d_call: -; clone_size: -; cdr3_nt: TGTGCCAGCAGCGCCCGGGGGCCCGGCACAGATACGCAGTATTTT; cdr3_aa: CASSARGPGTDTQYF
v_call: TRBV4-1; j_call: TRBJ2-2; d_call: TRBD2; clone_size: few; cdr3_nt: TGCGCCAGCAGCCGAGCGGGACTAGTCCCTTCCGGGGAGCTGTTTTTT; cdr3_aa: CASSRAGLVPSGELFF
v_call: TRBV11-2; j_call: TRBJ2-5; d_call: -; clone_size: -; cdr3_nt: TGTGCCAGCAGCCCTTGGGCGGACAGGCGGGGGAAGACCCAGTACTTC; cdr3_aa: CASSPWADRRGKTQYF
v_call: TRBV10-2; j_call: TRBJ1-3; d_call: -; clone_size: few; cdr3_nt: TGCGCCAGCGTGGGGTTTTCTGGAAACACCATATATTTT; cdr3_aa: CASVGFSGNTIYF
v_call: TRBV7-2; j_call: TRBJ2-4; d_call: -; clone_size: -; cdr3_nt: TGTGCCAGCAGCCTATACCTGGGGCGGGTTCTTGGAGACAAAAACATTCAGTACTTC; cdr3_aa: CASSLYLGRVLGDKNIQYF
v_call: TRBV6-2/TRBV6-3; j_call: TRBJ2-5; d_call: -; clone_size: few; cdr3_nt: TGTGCCAGCAGTGAACCTAATATGGAGACCCAGTACTTC; cdr3_aa: CASSEPNMETQYF
v_call: TRBV2; j_call: TRBJ1-5; d_call: TRBD1; clone_size: -; cdr3_nt: TGTGCCAGCAGGGCAGGGGGAAGCAATCAGCCCCAGCATTTT; cdr3_aa: CASRAGGSNQPQHF
v_call: TRBV7-2; j_call: TRBJ2-1; d_call: TRBD2; clone_size: -; cdr3_nt: TGTGCCAGCAGCTTAGTGAGGGCTAGCGGGGATAATGAGCAGTTCTTC; cdr3_aa: CASSLVRASGDNEQFF
v_call: TRBV19; j_call: TRBJ2-2; d_call: TRBD1; clone_size: few; cdr3_nt: TGTGCCTCAAACCCTGGGACAGGGTTACCCGGGGAGCTGTTTTTT; cdr3_aa: CASNPGTGLPGELFF
v_call: TRBV2; j_call: TRBJ2-7; d_call: TRBD1; clone_size: many; cdr3_nt: TGTGCCAGCAGTCACAGGGGGACCTACGAGCAGTACTTC; cdr3_aa: CASSHRGTYEQYF
v_call: TRBV14; j_call: TRBJ2-3; d_call: -; clone_size: many; cdr3_nt: TGTGCCAGCAGCCAAGCCCCATTCACAGATACGCAGTATTTT; cdr3_aa: CASSQAPFTDTQYF
v_call: TRBV18; j_call: TRBJ2-3; d_call: -; clone_size: -; cdr3_nt: TGTGCCAGCTCACCGAGAACAGGGTCGACAGATACGCAGTATTTT; cdr3_aa: CASSPRTGSTDTQYF
v_call: TRBV18; j_call: TRBJ1-3; d_call: -; clone_size: few; cdr3_nt: TGTGCCAGCTCACCCACTCGGGCGAACTCTGGAAACACCATATATTTT; cdr3_aa: CASSPTRANSGNTIYF
v_call: TRBV11-2; j_call: TRBJ2-3; d_call: -; clone_size: many; cdr3_nt: TGTGCCAGCAGCTTAACTAGGGGAAGGGGCATCACAGATACGCAGTATTTT; cdr3_aa: CASSLTRGRGITDTQYF
v_call: TRBV5-1; j_call: TRBJ1-1; d_call: TRBD1; clone_size: -; cdr3_nt: TGCGCCAGCAGCTTCCGGGACAGGGGGAACACTGAAGCTTTCTTT; cdr3_aa: CASSFRDRGNTEAFF